This TCR beta chain emerged from a study of blood T cell repertoires in COVID-19. Looking at the study overall: Both acute and convalescent COVID-19 samples were obtained from the United States, Italy and Spain. T cells, B-cell-depleted T cells, or PBMCs provided the cDNA or gDNA that served as material.

Original processing notes: Amplification from reference gene primers served as the basis for estimated nucleated cell counts. Sequencing was performed with immunoSEQ multiplex PCR; in TCRdb, only in-frame clones are kept and a portion is missing. The V and J calls and the clone size are those of that table, but D and trimming were determined from the DNA. Of some 22,000 clones in the sample, over 75% were seen once. V lost 1 base, J lost 7 bases, and 4 bases stayed unmatched. The V gene's germline CDR1 is KGHSH and CDR2 LQKENI. The CDR3 has 16 amino acids. Material for sequencing was peripheral blood. This rearrangement joins TRBV18 to TRBJ2-1, with 13 positions matching TRBD2. The TCR was taken from a woman at least 80 years old with acute or convalescent COVID-19. CDR3 sequence: CASSPQWTSGSNEQFF. The CDR3 DNA reads TGTGCCAGCTCACCACAGTGGACTAGCGGGAGTAATGAGCAGTTCTTC. Drawing the rest from reference TRBV18 and TRBJ2-1, the complete variable domain is NAGVMQNPRHLVRRRGQEARLRCSPMKGHSHVYWYRQLPEEGLKFMVYLQKENIIDESGMPKERFSAEFPKEGPSILRIQQVVRGDSAAYFCASSPQWTSGSNEQFFGPGTRLTVL.